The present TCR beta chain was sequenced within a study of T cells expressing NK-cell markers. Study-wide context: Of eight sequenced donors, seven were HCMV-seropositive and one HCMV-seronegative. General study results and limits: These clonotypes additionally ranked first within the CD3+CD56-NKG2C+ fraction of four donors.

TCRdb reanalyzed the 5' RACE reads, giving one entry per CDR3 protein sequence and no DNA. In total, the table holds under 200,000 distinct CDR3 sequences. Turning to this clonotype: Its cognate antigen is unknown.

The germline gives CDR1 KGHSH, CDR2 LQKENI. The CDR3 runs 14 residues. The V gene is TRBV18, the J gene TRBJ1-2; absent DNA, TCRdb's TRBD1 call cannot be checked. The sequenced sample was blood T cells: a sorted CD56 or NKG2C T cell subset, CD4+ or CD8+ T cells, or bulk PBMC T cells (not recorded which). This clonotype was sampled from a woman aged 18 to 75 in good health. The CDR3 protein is CASSPGTQYNGYTF. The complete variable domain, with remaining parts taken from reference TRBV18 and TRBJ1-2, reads NAGVMQNPRHLVRRRGQEARLRCSPMKGHSHVYWYRQLPEEGLKFMVYLQKENIIDESGMPKERFSAEFPKEGPSILRIQQVVRGDSAAYFCASSPGTQYNGYTFGSGTRLTVV.